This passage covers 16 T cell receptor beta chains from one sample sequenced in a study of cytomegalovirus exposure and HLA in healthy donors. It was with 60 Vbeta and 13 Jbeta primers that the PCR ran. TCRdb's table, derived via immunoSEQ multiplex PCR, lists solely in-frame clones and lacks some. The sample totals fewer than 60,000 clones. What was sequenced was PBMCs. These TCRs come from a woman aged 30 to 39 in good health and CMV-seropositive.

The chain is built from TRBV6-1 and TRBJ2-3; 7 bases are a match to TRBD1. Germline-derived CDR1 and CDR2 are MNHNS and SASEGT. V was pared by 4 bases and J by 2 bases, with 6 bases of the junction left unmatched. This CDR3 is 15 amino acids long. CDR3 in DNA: TGTGCCAGCAGTGGCCGACAGGGCACCACAGATACGCAGTATTTT. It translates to CASSGRQGTTDTQYF.

This chain's CDR3 is CASSSPGQSVYYGYTF. The CDR3 nucleotides read TGTGCCAGCAGCTCCCCGGGACAGTCCGTCTACTATGGCTACACCTTC. The chain uses TRBV5-6 and TRBJ1-2; 7 bases are shared with TRBD1. CDR3 length: 16 residues. Germline V gene sequence: CDR1 SGHDT, CDR2 YYEEEE. V lost 3 bases to trimming and J lost 3 bases; unmatched junction nucleotides: 11.

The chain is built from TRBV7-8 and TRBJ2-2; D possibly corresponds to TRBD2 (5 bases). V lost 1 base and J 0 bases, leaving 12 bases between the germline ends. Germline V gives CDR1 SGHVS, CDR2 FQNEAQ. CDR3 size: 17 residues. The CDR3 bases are TGTGCCAGCAGCTTAGTTTTTGCGGAGGCGAACACCGGGGAGCTGTTTTTT. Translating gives CASSLVFAEANTGELFF. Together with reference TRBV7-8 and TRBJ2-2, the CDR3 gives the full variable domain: GAGVSQSPRYKVAKRGQDVALRCDPISGHVSLFWYQQALGQGPEFLTYFQNEAQLDKSGLPSDRFFAERPEGSVSTLKIQRTQQEDSAVYLCASSLVFAEANTGELFFGEGSRLTVL.

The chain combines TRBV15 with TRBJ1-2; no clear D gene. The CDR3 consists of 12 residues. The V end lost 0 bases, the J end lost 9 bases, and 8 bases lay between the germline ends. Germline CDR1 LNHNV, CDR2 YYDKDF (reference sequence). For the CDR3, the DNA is TGTGCCACCAGCAGAGATCGCGGCAGCTACACCTTC. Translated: CATSRDRGSYTF.

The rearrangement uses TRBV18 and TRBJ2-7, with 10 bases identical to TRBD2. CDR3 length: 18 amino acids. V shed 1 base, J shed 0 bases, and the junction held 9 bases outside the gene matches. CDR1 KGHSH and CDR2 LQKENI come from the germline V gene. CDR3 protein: CASSPQGRSGGASYEQYF. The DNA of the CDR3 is TGTGCCAGCTCACCACAGGGTCGCAGCGGGGGGGCCTCCTACGAGCAGTACTTC.

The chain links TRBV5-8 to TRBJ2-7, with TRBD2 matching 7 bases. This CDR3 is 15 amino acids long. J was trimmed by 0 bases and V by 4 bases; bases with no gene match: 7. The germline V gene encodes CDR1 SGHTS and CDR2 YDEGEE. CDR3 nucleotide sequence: TGTGCCAGCAGCCGTTGGGGGGAGGGCTCCTACGAGCAGTACTTC. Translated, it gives CASSRWGEGSYEQYF.

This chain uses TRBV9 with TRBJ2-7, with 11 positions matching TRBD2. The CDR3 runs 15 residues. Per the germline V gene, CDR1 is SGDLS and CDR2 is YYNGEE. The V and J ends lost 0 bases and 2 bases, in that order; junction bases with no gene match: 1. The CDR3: CASSVGLAGTYEQYF. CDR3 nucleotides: TGTGCCAGCAGCGTAGGACTAGCGGGGACCTACGAGCAGTACTTC. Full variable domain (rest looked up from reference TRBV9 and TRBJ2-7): DSGVTQTPKHLITATGQRVTLRCSPRSGDLSVYWYQQSLDQGLQFLIQYYNGEERAKGNILERFSAQQFPDLHSELNLSSLELGDSALYFCASSVGLAGTYEQYFGPGTRLTVT.

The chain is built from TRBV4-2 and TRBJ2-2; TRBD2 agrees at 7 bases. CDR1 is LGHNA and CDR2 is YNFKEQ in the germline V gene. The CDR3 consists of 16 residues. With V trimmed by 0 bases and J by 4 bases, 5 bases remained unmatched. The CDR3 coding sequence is TGTGCCAGCAGCCAAGATGTGCCTAGCGGCACCGGGGAGCTGTTTTTT. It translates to CASSQDVPSGTGELFF.

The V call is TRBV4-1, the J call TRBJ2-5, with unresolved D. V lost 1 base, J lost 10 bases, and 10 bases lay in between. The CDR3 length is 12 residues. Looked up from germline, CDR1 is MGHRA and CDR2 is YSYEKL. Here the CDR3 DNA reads TGCGCCAGCAGCCAAGGAACCCGGGTCCAGTACTTC. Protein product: CASSQGTRVQYF.

The CDR3 DNA is TGTGCCAGCTCACCACTACGGGGTTTTGACAATGAGCAGTTCTTC. Residues: CASSPLRGFDNEQFF. The rearrangement uses TRBV18 and TRBJ2-1, with D perhaps TRBD2 (5 bases). Germline V CDR1 and CDR2: KGHSH, LQKENI. The CDR3 spans 15 residues. The V and J ends lost 1 base and 5 bases respectively, with 12 bases between them. The entire variable domain, with the rest obtained from reference TRBV18 and TRBJ2-1, is as follows: NAGVMQNPRHLVRRRGQEARLRCSPMKGHSHVYWYRQLPEEGLKFMVYLQKENIIDESGMPKERFSAEFPKEGPSILRIQQVVRGDSAAYFCASSPLRGFDNEQFFGPGTRLTVL.

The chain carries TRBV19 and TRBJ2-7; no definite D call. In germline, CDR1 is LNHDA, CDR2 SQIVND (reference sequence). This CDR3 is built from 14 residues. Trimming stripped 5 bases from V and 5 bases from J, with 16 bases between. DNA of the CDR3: TGTGCCAGTAGTCCCCCCTTCGGGTTCCACGAGCAGTACTTC. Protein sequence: CASSPPFGFHEQYF.

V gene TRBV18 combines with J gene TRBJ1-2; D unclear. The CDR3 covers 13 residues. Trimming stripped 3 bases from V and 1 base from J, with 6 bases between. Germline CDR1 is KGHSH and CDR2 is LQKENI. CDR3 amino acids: CASSPQDNYGYTF. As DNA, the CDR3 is TGTGCCAGCTCACCTCAGGATAACTATGGCTACACCTTC. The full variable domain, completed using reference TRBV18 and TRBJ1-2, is NAGVMQNPRHLVRRRGQEARLRCSPMKGHSHVYWYRQLPEEGLKFMVYLQKENIIDESGMPKERFSAEFPKEGPSILRIQQVVRGDSAAYFCASSPQDNYGYTFGSGTRLTVV.

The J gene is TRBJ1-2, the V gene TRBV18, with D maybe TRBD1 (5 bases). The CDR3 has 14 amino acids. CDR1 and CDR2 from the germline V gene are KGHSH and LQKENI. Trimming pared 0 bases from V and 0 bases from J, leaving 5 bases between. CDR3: CASSPPTANYGYTF. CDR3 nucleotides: TGTGCCAGCTCACCACCGACAGCTAACTATGGCTACACCTTC.

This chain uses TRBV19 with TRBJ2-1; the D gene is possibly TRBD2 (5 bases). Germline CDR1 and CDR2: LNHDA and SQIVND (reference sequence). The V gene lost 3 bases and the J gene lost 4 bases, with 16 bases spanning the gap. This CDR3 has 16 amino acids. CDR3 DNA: TGTGCCAGTAGTATTGGTGAGGGCGACATTTACAATGAGCAGTTCTTC. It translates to CASSIGEGDIYNEQFF.

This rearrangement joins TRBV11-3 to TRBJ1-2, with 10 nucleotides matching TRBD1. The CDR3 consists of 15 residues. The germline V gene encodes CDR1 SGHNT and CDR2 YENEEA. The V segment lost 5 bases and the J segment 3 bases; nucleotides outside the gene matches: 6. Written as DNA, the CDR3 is TGTGCCAGCAGCCCCGGGACAGGGGACTACTATGGCTACACCTTC. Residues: CASSPGTGDYYGYTF.

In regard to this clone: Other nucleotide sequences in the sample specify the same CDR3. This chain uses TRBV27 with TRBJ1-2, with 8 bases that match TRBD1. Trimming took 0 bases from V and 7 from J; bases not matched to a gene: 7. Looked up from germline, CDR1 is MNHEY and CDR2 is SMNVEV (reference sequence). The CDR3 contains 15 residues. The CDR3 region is CASSLSGQGAGGYTF. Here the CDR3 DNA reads TGTGCCAGCAGTTTATCGGGCCAGGGGGCGGGTGGCTACACCTTC.